The subject of this entry is one T cell receptor beta chain. Antigen specificity is unknown. This CDR3 spans 13 amino acids. V lost 3 bases, J lost 5 bases, and 12 bases lay in between. From germline, CDR1 is SQVTM and CDR2 ANQGSEA. The data originate from a study of human T cells and chemical hapten exposure. The wider study: While the approximately 24-week study was under way, patients received diphenylcyclopropenone on the scalp every week. Study outcomes and limitations: Significantly greater numbers of large CDR3 similarity clusters came from expanded TCRs than from controls. Alopecia in the donors means their immune response may deviate from healthy people's. Expanded TCR counts at PT1 went up together with patch test score, a positive correlation.

TCRdb independently ran MiXCR on the RACE reads; one entry per CDR3 protein. In the table there are around 57,000 distinct CDR3 sequences, approximately 11% of which are singletons. Time point described: patch test 1, 2 weeks after DPC sensitization. Treatment of the sample: therapeutic diphenylcyclopropenone sensitization with weekly scalp DPC. Extraction yielded total RNA from whole blood (unfractionated). The sample was whole blood, taken in connection with sensitization to the hapten diphenylcyclopropenone (DPC). The chain combines TRBV29-1 with TRBJ2-3; D may be TRBD2 (6 bases). The clonotype comes from a woman between 35 and 50 years old with alopecia areata. Some clones in this sample may be carry-over from other donors' samples. CDR3 nucleotides: TGCAGCGTTGAGCGCGTGGAGGGAGATACGCAGTATTTT. The encoded protein is CSVERVEGDTQYF.